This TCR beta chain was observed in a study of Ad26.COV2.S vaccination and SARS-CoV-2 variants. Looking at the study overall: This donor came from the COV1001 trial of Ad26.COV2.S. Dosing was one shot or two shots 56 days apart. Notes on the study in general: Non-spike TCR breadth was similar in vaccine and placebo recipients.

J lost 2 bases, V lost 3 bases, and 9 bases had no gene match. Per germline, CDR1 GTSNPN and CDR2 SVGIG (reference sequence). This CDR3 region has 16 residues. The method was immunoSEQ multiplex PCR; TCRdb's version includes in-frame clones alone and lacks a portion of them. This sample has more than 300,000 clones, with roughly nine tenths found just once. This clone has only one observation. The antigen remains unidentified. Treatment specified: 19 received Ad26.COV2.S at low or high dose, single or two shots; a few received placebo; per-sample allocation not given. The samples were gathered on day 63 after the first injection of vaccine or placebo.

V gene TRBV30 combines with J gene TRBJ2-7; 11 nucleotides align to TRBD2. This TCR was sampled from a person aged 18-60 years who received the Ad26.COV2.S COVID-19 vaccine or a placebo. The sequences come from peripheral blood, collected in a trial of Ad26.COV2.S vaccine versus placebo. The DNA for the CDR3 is TGTGCCTGGAGCGTCTCCGGGACTAGCGGACCCTACGAGCAGTACTTC. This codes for CAWSVSGTSGPYEQYF.